A single sample gave rise to the 30 T cell receptor beta chains below, sequenced in a study of cytomegalovirus exposure and HLA in healthy donors. PCR used 60 Vbeta primers and 13 Jbeta primers. The assay was immunoSEQ multiplex PCR, and TCRdb's table has in-frame clones only and misses some. This sample carries about 110,000 clones, 60% to 80% of them seen once, and the ten largest clones take less than 3.5%. Sequencing used PBMCs. The receptors were gathered from a man aged 50-60 years in good health and CMV-seropositive.

The V and J genes are TRBV19 and TRBJ2-1; TRBD2 aligns across 8 bases. This CDR3 comprises 14 residues. In germline, CDR1 is LNHDA, CDR2 SQIVND (reference sequence). The junction had 3 bases not matched to a gene; V was cut back by 5 bases and J by 3 bases. The CDR3 protein is CASSFSGNYNEQFF. Here the CDR3 DNA reads TGTGCCAGTAGTTTTAGCGGGAACTACAATGAGCAGTTCTTC.

This chain uses TRBV5-1 with TRBJ2-1; D is unresolved. Germline-derived CDR1 and CDR2 are SGHRS and YFSETQ. CDR3 length: 18 residues. V was cut by 0 bases and J by 3 bases, with 19 bases left in between. CDR3 residues: CASSLERVAPLGYNEQFF. As DNA, the CDR3 is TGCGCCAGCAGCTTGGAACGGGTAGCTCCCTTGGGCTACAATGAGCAGTTCTTC.

The chain recombines TRBV11-2 with TRBJ2-1; TRBD2 matches at 11 bases. V shed 3 bases and J 4 bases; nucleotides not matched to a gene: 5. Germline assignment: CDR1 SGHAT and CDR2 FQNNGV. The CDR3 is made up of 16 amino acids. The CDR3 bases are TGTGCCAGCAGCTTCCCACTAGCGGGGGCTTACAATGAGCAGTTCTTC. This encodes CASSFPLAGAYNEQFF. The full variable domain, its missing parts supplied by reference TRBV11-2 and TRBJ2-1, is EAGVAQSPRYKIIEKRQSVAFWCNPISGHATLYWYQQILGQGPKLLIQFQNNGVVDDSQLPKDRFSAERLKGVDSTLKIQPAKLEDSAVYLCASSFPLAGAYNEQFFGPGTRLTVL.

This clone appeared a few times. The V and J genes are TRBV5-6 and TRBJ1-1; D gene uncertain. This CDR3 spans 14 amino acids. V was shortened by 0 bases and J by 4 bases, with 10 bases between the two germline ends. From germline, CDR1 is SGHDT and CDR2 YYEEEE. This chain's CDR3 is CASSLGVTGTEAFF. CDR3 in DNA: TGTGCCAGCAGCTTGGGGGTGACGGGCACTGAAGCTTTCTTT.

This clone appeared once. The chain combines TRBV10-2 with TRBJ2-7, with D possibly matching TRBD2 (6 bases). This CDR3 is built from 13 residues. V gave up 4 bases and J gave up 1 base, with 8 bases separating them. Germline-derived CDR1 and CDR2 are WSHSY and SAAADI. The CDR3 reads CASSGDLSYEQYF. In DNA form, the CDR3 reads TGCGCCAGCAGTGGGGACTTATCCTACGAGCAGTACTTC.

This chain joins TRBV2 and TRBJ2-2; possibly TRBD1 for D (6 bases). CDR3 size: 14 residues. The germline V gene encodes CDR1 SNHLY and CDR2 FYNNEI. V was trimmed by 7 bases and J by 0 bases, leaving 9 bases between them. The CDR3 loop is CASKGGANTGELFF. DNA of the CDR3: TGTGCCAGCAAAGGGGGAGCGAACACCGGGGAGCTGTTTTTT.

The chain combines TRBV5-6 with TRBJ1-5; D possibly corresponds to TRBD1 (5 bases). In germline, CDR1 is SGHDT, CDR2 YYEEEE. The V end lost 3 bases, the J end lost 0 bases, and 13 bases lay between the germline ends. The CDR3 is 16 amino acids. In DNA, the CDR3 is TGTGCCAGCAGCTCCAAGCAGGGAAATAGCAATCAGCCCCAGCATTTT. Translated, it gives CASSSKQGNSNQPQHF.

V is TRBV30 and J is TRBJ2-5; TRBD2 agrees at 10 bases. CDR1 is GTSNPN, CDR2 SVGIG, per germline (reference sequence). This CDR3 is 19 amino acids long. V shed 3 bases and J 2 bases; nucleotides not matched to a gene: 18. This chain's CDR3 is CAWSTNSLAGALRQETQYF. DNA for the CDR3: TGTGCCTGGAGCACCAATTCCCTAGCGGGAGCTCTCCGGCAAGAGACCCAGTACTTC.

V and J are TRBV13 and TRBJ2-5; D remains ambiguous. The V gene's germline CDR1 is PRHDT and CDR2 FYEKMQ (reference sequence). The CDR3 has 14 residues. Deletions cut 4 bases from V and 1 base from J, with 10 bases between. Here the CDR3 reads CASSYLAAQETQYF. The CDR3 DNA is TGTGCCAGCAGCTACCTGGCGGCCCAAGAGACCCAGTACTTC.

This clone occurred once. The V and J genes are TRBV29-1 and TRBJ2-5; TRBD2 aligns across 10 bases. CDR1 and CDR2 from the germline V gene are SQVTM and ANQGSEA. The CDR3 runs to 16 residues. V lost 4 bases, J lost 5 bases, and 13 bases stayed unmatched. The CDR3 DNA reads TGCAGCGTTGGGAGGGCTAGCGGGAGAGGTCCGGAGACCCAGTACTTC. Amino acid sequence: CSVGRASGRGPETQYF.

The chain is built from TRBV5-5 and TRBJ1-1; D is ambiguous. This CDR3 has 14 amino acids. From germline, CDR1 is SGHKS and CDR2 YYEKEE (reference sequence). V lost 5 bases and J lost 0, with 11 bases in between. The DNA of the CDR3 is TGTGCCAGCAGATGGGGAGCGCTGAACACTGAAGCTTTCTTT. Translating gives CASRWGALNTEAFF.

The chain links TRBV7-8 to TRBJ1-1; D gene uncertain. CDR1 SGHVS and CDR2 FQNEAQ come from the germline V gene. V lost 1 base, J lost 1 base, and 13 bases lay in between. The CDR3 spans 16 residues. The CDR3 loop is CASSLGVRGWNTEAFF. CDR3 bases: TGTGCCAGCAGCTTAGGGGTCCGGGGTTGGAACACTGAAGCTTTCTTT.

V gene TRBV5-1 combines with J gene TRBJ2-6; 7 bases align to TRBD2. V trimming: 4 bases; J trimming: 2 bases; junction bases outside the gene matches: 3. The CDR3 contains 15 residues. Germline V gene lookup returns CDR1 SGHRS and CDR2 YFSETQ. This chain's CDR3 is CASSGGGAGANVLTF. Written as DNA, the CDR3 is TGCGCCAGCAGCGGGGGAGGGGCTGGGGCCAACGTCCTGACTTTC.

In its sample, this clone was seen a few times. The rearrangement uses TRBV15 and TRBJ2-7, with D tentatively TRBD2 (6 bases). Trimming stripped 2 bases from V and 2 bases from J, with 19 bases between. Germline V gene lookup returns CDR1 LNHNV and CDR2 YYDKDF (reference sequence). CDR3 length: 17 amino acids. Here the CDR3 reads CATSRRRGSEPPYEQYF. In DNA, the CDR3 is TGTGCCACCAGCAGAAGGCGGGGCTCCGAACCTCCCTACGAGCAGTACTTC.

This clone was counted between two and nine times. This chain joins TRBV11-2 and TRBJ2-1; 13 bases agree with TRBD2. V was pared by 5 bases and J by 5 bases, with 6 bases of the junction left unmatched. This CDR3 spans 16 amino acids. The germline gives CDR1 SGHAT, CDR2 FQNNGV. This chain's CDR3 is CASSPGLAGDHNEQFF. For the CDR3, the DNA is TGTGCCAGCAGCCCAGGACTAGCGGGAGACCACAATGAGCAGTTCTTC.

This rearrangement joins TRBV7-9 to TRBJ2-7, with D uncertain. Germline V gives CDR1 SEHNR, CDR2 FQNEAQ (reference sequence). The CDR3 is 14 amino acids. V lost 1 base and J 5 bases, leaving 12 bases between the germline ends. CDR3 DNA sequence: TGTGCCAGCAGCTTAGGTCGGCTTAGCAACGAGCAGTACTTC. Amino acid sequence: CASSLGRLSNEQYF.

The rearrangement links TRBV9 to TRBJ2-1, with D tentatively TRBD1 (6 bases). The CDR3 has 14 amino acids. Germline CDR1 SGDLS, CDR2 YYNGEE. Trimming removed 1 base at V and 6 bases at J, with 11 bases between. As DNA, the CDR3 is TGTGCCAGCAGCGTACAGGGGCAGATCAATGAGCAGTTCTTC. It is translated as CASSVQGQINEQFF.

The rearrangement joins TRBV5-6 to TRBJ1-1, with D uncertain. Germline CDR1 and CDR2: SGHDT and YYEEEE. The CDR3 spans 13 residues. The germline V and J ends were trimmed by 0 bases and 0 bases, with 3 bases remaining between them. CDR3 sequence reads: CASSLDMNTEAFF. CDR3 DNA sequence: TGTGCCAGCAGCTTGGACATGAACACTGAAGCTTTCTTT.

This clone has more than one count but fewer than ten. The chain couples TRBV27 to TRBJ1-5, with D perhaps TRBD1 (6 bases). The CDR3 is 14 amino acids. Germline CDR1 reads MNHEY; CDR2 reads SMNVEV (reference sequence). V was shortened by 4 bases and J by 5 bases, with 12 bases between the two germline ends. CDR3 protein: CASSYRDTDQPQHF. The CDR3 region has the DNA TGTGCCAGCAGTTACCGGGACACGGATCAGCCCCAGCATTTT.

The chain combines TRBV6-5 with TRBJ2-2; D is unresolved. V was cut by 6 bases and J by 2 bases, with 13 bases left in between. Germline V gene data show CDR1 as MNHEY and CDR2 as SVGAGI. The CDR3 sequence is 15 residues long. In DNA, the CDR3 is TGTGCCAGCAGACTTCGAACTGCTAACACCGGGGAGCTGTTTTTT. It codes for CASRLRTANTGELFF.

The V call is TRBV5-1, the J call TRBJ2-5; possible D gene TRBD1, 7 bases. Trimming took off 5 bases at V and 2 bases at J, with 13 bases between the two ends. Germline V gives CDR1 SGHRS, CDR2 YFSETQ. CDR3 size: 14 residues. The CDR3 DNA reads TGCGCCAGCAGGGCGGGACAGACACAAGAGACCCAGTACTTC. This sequence encodes CASRAGQTQETQYF.

The genes are TRBV19 and TRBJ1-5; D is unclear. Per the germline V gene, CDR1 is LNHDA and CDR2 is SQIVND (reference sequence). V dropped 7 bases and J dropped 0 bases, with 10 bases sitting between them. This CDR3 region has 14 residues. CDR3 loop: CASKLTDSNQPQHF. CDR3 nucleotide sequence: TGTGCCAGTAAACTCACAGATAGCAATCAGCCCCAGCATTTT.

CDR3 bases: TGTGCCAGCAGGACAGGTTTGAACACTGAAGCTTTCTTT. Translating gives CASRTGLNTEAFF. This chain links TRBV6-1 with TRBJ1-1; tentative D call: TRBD1 (6 bases). Germline V gene lookup returns CDR1 MNHNS and CDR2 SASEGT. V was cut by 6 bases and J by 0 bases, with 8 bases left in between. There are 13 residues in the CDR3.

This sequence joins TRBV28 and TRBJ2-3, with D possibly TRBD2 on 6 matching bases. The germline V gene has CDR1 MDHEN and CDR2 SYDVKM. Trimming removed 5 bases from V and 0 bases from J, with 12 bases in between. The CDR3 sequence is 15 residues long. CDR3 sequence: CASSPGGLSTDTQYF. The CDR3 DNA follows: TGTGCCAGCAGTCCTGGGGGACTTAGCACAGATACGCAGTATTTT.

This chain connects TRBV7-6 to TRBJ2-1, with 10 bases identical to TRBD2. The CDR3 runs 15 residues. Germline CDR1 reads SGHVS; CDR2 reads FNYEAQ. With V trimmed by 3 bases and J by 7 bases, 6 bases remained unmatched. CDR3 amino acids: CASSLDSGRINEQFF. DNA of the CDR3: TGTGCCAGCAGCTTGGATAGCGGGAGGATAAATGAGCAGTTCTTC.

This chain joins TRBV11-2 and TRBJ1-2; 7 positions agree with TRBD1. Germline loops: CDR1 SGHAT, CDR2 FQNNGV. The CDR3 contains 13 residues. V shed 5 bases, J shed 8 bases, and the junction held 8 bases outside the gene matches. CDR3 coding DNA: TGTGCCAGCAGCATCCAGGGGGGTAGGGGCTACACCTTC. Its translation is CASSIQGGRGYTF.

The genes are TRBV7-6 and TRBJ2-3; no reliable D call. V was cut by 2 bases and J by 3 bases, with 9 bases left in between. This CDR3 is 14 amino acids long. Germline V gene sequence: CDR1 SGHVS, CDR2 FNYEAQ. The CDR3 region is CASSLPEVTDTQYF. The CDR3 DNA reads as TGTGCCAGCAGCTTACCCGAGGTGACAGATACGCAGTATTTT. Variable domain in full (rest from reference TRBV7-6 and TRBJ2-3): GAGVSQSPRYKVTKRGQDVALRCDPISGHVSLYWYRQALGQGPEFLTYFNYEAQQDKSGLPNDRFSAERPEGSISTLTIQRTEQRDSAMYRCASSLPEVTDTQYFGPGTRLTVL.

The chain combines TRBV19 with TRBJ1-4; 10 nucleotides line up with TRBD1. Trimming at V came to 5 bases and at J to 4 bases, leaving 4 bases not matched to a gene. Germline V gene lookup returns CDR1 LNHDA and CDR2 SQIVND (reference sequence). The CDR3 totals 15 residues. The CDR3 is CASSPGQGNNEKLFF. As DNA, the CDR3 is TGTGCCAGTAGTCCGGGACAGGGGAATAATGAAAAACTGTTTTTT. The full variable domain, rest sourced from reference TRBV19 and TRBJ1-4, is DGGITQSPKYLFRKEGQNVTLSCEQNLNHDAMYWYRQDPGQGLRLIYYSQIVNDFQKGDIAEGYSVSREKKESFPLTVTSAQKNPTAFYLCASSPGQGNNEKLFFGSGTQLSVL.

The CDR3 loop is CASSLDPGTGQFF. Written as DNA, the CDR3 is TGCGCCAGCAGCTTGGACCCGGGGACAGGGCAGTTCTTC. This rearrangement joins TRBV5-1 to TRBJ2-1; TRBD1 matches at 8 bases. The germline V gene encodes CDR1 SGHRS and CDR2 YFSETQ. Germline trimming cut 0 bases from V and 12 bases from J; bases unmatched to any gene: 5. The CDR3 has 13 amino acids.

CDR3: CASSLGTSGRGEQFF. CDR3 sequence (DNA): TGTGCCAGCAGCCTCGGGACTAGCGGGAGAGGGGAGCAGTTCTTC. The V call is TRBV7-7, the J call TRBJ2-1; 14 bases fit TRBD2. The germline V gene encodes CDR1 SSHAT and CDR2 FNYEAQ (reference sequence). The CDR3 has 15 amino acids. V trimming: 5 bases; J trimming: 10 bases; junction bases outside the gene matches: 7.